A single sample is the source of the 8 T cell receptor beta chains below, sequenced in a study of identifying expanded T cells in peripheral blood. Some clones are missing from TCRdb's copy, which holds only in-frame ones; the method was immunoSEQ multiplex PCR. The data show roughly 120,000 clones, about 87% seen once. The sequenced sample consisted of blood. Source of these receptors: a person aged 18 to 75 in good health.

V and J are TRBV7-2 and TRBJ2-1; 7 bases line up with TRBD2. In germline, CDR1 is SGHTA, CDR2 FQGNSA. V gave up 3 bases and J gave up 1 base; unmatched junction bases: 3. The CDR3 has 15 amino acids. This CDR3 reads CASSFSGRSYNEQFF. The CDR3, as DNA: TGTGCCAGCAGCTTTAGCGGGCGATCCTACAATGAGCAGTTCTTC.

The chain links TRBV6-1 to TRBJ1-5, with D perhaps TRBD1 (5 bases). This CDR3 has 14 residues. V was trimmed by 1 base and J by 9 bases, leaving 13 bases between them. Germline CDR1 and CDR2: MNHNS and SASEGT. This CDR3 reads CASSEVAGTGPQHF. The CDR3 nucleotides are TGTGCCAGCAGTGAAGTAGCGGGGACGGGGCCCCAGCATTTT.

The chain couples TRBV15 to TRBJ2-3, with no clear D. The V gene lost 0 bases and the J gene lost 1 base, with 20 bases spanning the gap. The germline CDR1 and CDR2 sequences are LNHNV and YYDKDF (reference sequence). The CDR3 has 19 residues. CDR3 sequence: CATSREDPRAARGTDTQYF. The DNA of the CDR3 is TGTGCCACCAGCAGAGAGGACCCTAGGGCGGCCCGGGGCACAGATACGCAGTATTTT.

The chain uses TRBV25-1 and TRBJ2-3; tentative D call: TRBD2 (7 bases). The V gene lost 7 bases and the J gene lost 7 bases, with 21 bases spanning the gap. CDR1 MGHDK and CDR2 SYGVNS come from the germline V gene. CDR3 size: 15 residues. DNA of the CDR3: TGTGCCAGCACCAAGGGGGAGGGGCCAGGGTATACGCAGTATTTT. Translated, it gives CASTKGEGPGYTQYF. The full variable domain, in which reference TRBV25-1 and TRBJ2-3 provide the parts outside the CDR3, is EADIYQTPRYLVIGTGKKITLECSQTMGHDKMYWYQQDPGMELHLIHYSYGVNSTEKGDLSSESTVSRIRTEHFPLTLESARPSHTSQYLCASTKGEGPGYTQYFGPGTRLTVL.

Here the CDR3 reads CASSLSGGASSYNEQFF. CDR3 in DNA: TGTGCCAGCAGCTTAAGCGGGGGGGCAAGCTCCTACAATGAGCAGTTCTTC. The genes are TRBV7-2 and TRBJ2-1, with TRBD2 identical over 10 bases. The V gene end was trimmed by 2 bases and the J gene end by 0 bases; junction bases not matched to a gene: 4. This CDR3 is 17 amino acids long. The germline V gene encodes CDR1 SGHTA and CDR2 FQGNSA.

The DNA for the CDR3 is TGTGCCAGCAGTGATAGGGGGAGGGGGAACACCGGGGAGCTGTTTTTT. Translating gives CASSDRGRGNTGELFF. The chain combines TRBV2 with TRBJ2-2; perhaps TRBD2 as D (7 bases). Between the trimmed V and J ends, which lost 3 bases and 1 base, there was a span of 12 bases. In germline, CDR1 is SNHLY, CDR2 FYNNEI. The CDR3 spans 16 residues.

The gene calls are TRBV19 and TRBJ1-4; D is uncertain. Trimming took 7 bases from V and 4 from J, leaving 16 bases between them. CDR3 size: 15 residues. Looked up from germline, CDR1 is LNHDA and CDR2 is SQIVND (reference sequence). The DNA for the CDR3 is TGTGCCAGTACCCCCTCTGGGCGAGGTAATGAAAAACTGTTTTTT. Amino acids: CASTPSGRGNEKLFF.

The chain links TRBV5-6 to TRBJ1-5; D is unresolved. Germline lookup yields CDR1 SGHDT and CDR2 YYEEEE. The V gene lost 2 bases and the J gene lost 7 bases, with 13 bases spanning the gap. The CDR3 totals 14 residues. The CDR3 sequence is CASSLMGSPQPQHF. In nucleotides, the CDR3 is TGTGCCAGCAGCTTAATGGGGTCGCCCCAGCCCCAGCATTTT.